This record covers a single TCR beta chain. The antigen remains unidentified. The repertoire was sequenced with immunoSEQ multiplex PCR; TCRdb's copy has only in-frame clones and lacks some. This sample has about 22,000 clones, with roughly 90% found just once. The entry originates in a study of OX40 agonist ivuxolimab in advanced cancers. Study at large: Intravenous ivuxolimab at 0.01 to 10 mg/kg was given to patients every 2 weeks. General study points: There was clonal expansion of CD4+ and CD8+ blood T cells by week 6 at 0.1 to 3.0 mg/kg.

The CDR3 runs to 12 residues. V shed 10 bases and J shed 0 bases, with 8 bases lying between them. The germline CDR1 and CDR2 sequences are WSHSY and SAAADI. The receptor comes from an adult with an advanced solid tumor such as melanoma, head and neck, liver or kidney cancer. The specimen was CD4+ or CD8+ T cells sorted from blood, collected in a trial of the OX40 agonist ivuxolimab. V gene TRBV10-2 combines with J gene TRBJ2-3; the D is unclear. This chain's CDR3 is CATCPSTDTQYF. In DNA, the CDR3 is TGCGCCACATGTCCTAGCACAGATACGCAGTATTTT.